These 4 T cell receptor beta chains were all obtained from the same sample, sequenced in a study of response to subunit inactivated influenza vaccine. TCRdb passed the RT-PCR reads through MiXCR, listing each CDR3 protein once. The data show 500,000 to 550,000 distinct CDR3 sequences, approximately 24% seen once. A further study also used this sample, focusing on T cells expressing NK-cell markers. That publication notes: A 5'RACE template switching approach incorporating UMIs was used to make TCR beta cDNA.

The sequences come from CD4+ T cells sorted from PBMCs, collected roughly 12 days after vaccination. Source of these receptors: a man aged 50 to 60 who received an inactivated influenza vaccine.

This clonotype was recorded a few times. CDR3 residues: CSARDLADSTDTQYF. The CDR3 nucleotides read TGCAGTGCTAGAGATTTAGCGGATAGCACAGATACGCAGTATTTT. This chain joins TRBV20-1 and TRBJ2-3; a possible D gene is TRBD2 (6 bases). CDR1 DFQATT and CDR2 SNEGSKA come from the germline V gene (reference sequence). V lost 0 bases and J 0 bases, leaving 10 bases between the germline ends. This CDR3 contains 15 residues.

This clonotype was found many times. The V and J genes are TRBV11-1 and TRBJ2-6; no reliable D call. Germline V gene data show CDR1 as SGHAT and CDR2 as FQDESV (reference sequence). The V gene lost 6 bases and the J gene lost 0 bases, with 24 bases spanning the gap. The CDR3 contains 20 residues. The DNA of the CDR3 is TGTGCCAGCAGGAAAGCTTGGAACAGAACCTTTAGCTCTGGGGCCAACGTCCTGACTTTC. Its protein product is CASRKAWNRTFSSGANVLTF.

The chain employs TRBV12-3 or TRBV12-4 and TRBJ2-1; D possibly corresponds to TRBD2 (5 bases). V was shortened by 5 bases and J by 2 bases, with 16 bases between the two germline ends. The CDR3 covers 16 residues. The CDR3 DNA is TGTGCCAGCAGTGCCCTCATGCGGGTCCCCTACAATGAGCAGTTCTTC. This sequence encodes CASSALMRVPYNEQFF.

This clonotype has more than one count but fewer than ten. The CDR3 protein is CASSLAVGRNSPLHF. CDR3 coding DNA: TGTGCCAGCAGCTTGGCGGTAGGACGGAATTCACCCCTCCACTTT. The J gene is TRBJ1-6, the V gene TRBV5-5; D is undetermined. Germline values: CDR1 SGHKS, CDR2 YYEKEE (reference sequence). Trimming took off 0 bases at V and 7 bases at J, with 11 bases between the two ends. The CDR3 is made up of 15 amino acids. The variable domain in full, completed from reference TRBV5-5 and TRBJ1-6, reads DAGVTQSPTHLIKTRGQQVTLRCSPISGHKSVSWYQQVLGQGPQFIFQYYEKEERGRGNFPDRFSARQFPNYSSELNVNALLLGDSALYLCASSLAVGRNSPLHFGNGTRLTVT.